This T cell receptor (beta chain) was obtained from a study of Graves' ophthalmopathy and Graves' hyperthyroidism. Study information: Prior to any treatment, peripheral blood was collected at the time of initial diagnosis.

The authors diagnosed from clinical symptoms, serum thyroxine, TRAb, thyroid ultrasound and orbital computed tomography. This clonotype was detected many times. Its antigen is as yet unknown. This CDR3 has 15 amino acids. V was clipped by 0 bases and J by 10 bases, with 15 bases between them. Looked up from germline, CDR1 is LGHNA and CDR2 is YNFKEQ. The study, taken as a whole, reports: Stable hyperthyroidism and ophthalmopathy were told apart by a 13-signature model, which achieved 85% to 90% sensitivity and almost 82% specificity.

The authors amplified TCR beta CDR3 regions, and they did so from RNA transcripts for repertoire sequencing. An opening RT-PCR round employed HTBI primers and preceded a second-round multiplex PCR. TCRdb reprocessed the multiplex PCR reads with MiXCR, giving one entry per CDR3 protein. The table includes about 640,000 distinct CDR3 sequences, about 41% detected once. The sequence came from an adult man with Graves' ophthalmopathy. The sequencing sample was made of peripheral blood. The chain joins TRBV4-2 to TRBJ1-4; perhaps TRBD1 as D (6 bases). CDR3 DNA: TGTGCCAGCAGCCAAGATCTTCCAGGGGTGGGAAAACTGTTTTTT. Translating gives CASSQDLPGVGKLFF.